This TCR beta chain derives from a study of blood T cells in healthy people across ages. As regards this clonotype: Its target is unknown.

The germline V gene encodes CDR1 SGHTA and CDR2 FQGNSA. This CDR3 is 14 amino acids long. Study conclusions and caveats: Long-lived donors exceeded aged donors in naive CD4+ cells and diversity.

Next came a second PCR, run for roughly 7 to 12 cycles, which used a sample-barcoded 5' primer along with a J-beta primer mix. A template-switch adaptor that had 12 random nucleotides put a tag on each cDNA molecule. From the 5' RACE reads, TCRdb called clonotypes with MiXCR, one entry per CDR3 protein. The table has about 400,000 distinct CDR3 sequences, roughly half seen once. The V gene is TRBV7-2, the J gene TRBJ2-4, with D tentatively TRBD1 or TRBD2 (6 bases each). Judging by the DNA end, TRBJ2-5 fits better; the J call may be wrong. This TCR derives from a man aged 60-69 years in good health. The sequencing sample was made of blood. In DNA form, the CDR3 reads TGTGCCAGCAGCAAGAGGGGGGCTAAGGAGACCCAGTACTTC. It codes for CASSKRGAKETQYF.